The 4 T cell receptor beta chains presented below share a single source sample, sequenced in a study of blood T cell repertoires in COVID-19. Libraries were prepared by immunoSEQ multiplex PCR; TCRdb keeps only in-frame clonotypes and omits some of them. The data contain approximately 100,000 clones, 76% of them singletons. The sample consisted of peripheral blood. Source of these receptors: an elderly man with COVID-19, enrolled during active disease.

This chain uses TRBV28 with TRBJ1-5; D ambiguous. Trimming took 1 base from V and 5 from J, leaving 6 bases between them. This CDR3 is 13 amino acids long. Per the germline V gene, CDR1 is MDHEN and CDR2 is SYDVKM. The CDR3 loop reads CASSLFVDQPQHF. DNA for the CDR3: TGTGCCAGCAGTTTATTCGTTGATCAGCCCCAGCATTTT.

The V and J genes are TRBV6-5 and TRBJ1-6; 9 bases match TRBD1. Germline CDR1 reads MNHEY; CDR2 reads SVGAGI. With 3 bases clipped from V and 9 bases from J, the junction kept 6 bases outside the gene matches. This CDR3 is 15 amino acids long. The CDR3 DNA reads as TGTGCCAGCAGTTATTCCGGGACAGGGTCTTCACCCCTCCACTTT. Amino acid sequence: CASSYSGTGSSPLHF.

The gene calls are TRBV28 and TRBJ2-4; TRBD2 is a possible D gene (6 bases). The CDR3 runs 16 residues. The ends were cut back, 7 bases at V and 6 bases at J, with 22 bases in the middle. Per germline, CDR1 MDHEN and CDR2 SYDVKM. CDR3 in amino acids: CASTPPGRGGLNIQYF. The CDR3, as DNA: TGTGCCAGCACCCCCCCGGGCCGAGGAGGGTTAAACATTCAGTACTTC.

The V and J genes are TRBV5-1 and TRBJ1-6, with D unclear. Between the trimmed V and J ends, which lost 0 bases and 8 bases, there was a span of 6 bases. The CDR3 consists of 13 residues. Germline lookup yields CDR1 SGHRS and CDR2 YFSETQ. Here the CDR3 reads CASSLGQDSPLHF. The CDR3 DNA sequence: TGCGCCAGCAGCTTGGGCCAGGATTCACCCCTCCACTTT.